The T cell receptor beta chain under discussion was sequenced for a study of CD8 T cells in Susac syndrome. The CDR3 is made up of 13 amino acids. Trimming removed 1 base from V and 9 bases from J; junction bases left unmatched: 2. RNA was extracted with the RNeasy kit, and a quantity of roughly 0.5 to 1 ug was reverse transcribed using random hexamers. The amplification used immunoSEQ multiplex PCR on TCR beta CDR3; it spanned 54 Vbeta and 13 Jbeta. TCRdb independently ran MiXCR on the immunoSEQ multiplex PCR reads; one entry per CDR3 protein. The sample gives roughly 400,000 distinct CDR3 sequences, around 83% of which show up once; approximately 0.12% is in the top ten.

The chain recombines TRBV12-3 or TRBV12-4 with TRBJ2-1, with TRBD1 identical over 8 bases. This receptor was taken from a human donor with multiple sclerosis. Sequenced material: CD8+ T cells from PBMCs. The CDR3 reads CASSLEQGGEQFF. CDR3 nucleotide sequence: TGTGCCAGCAGTTTAGAACAGGGGGGTGAGCAGTTCTTC.